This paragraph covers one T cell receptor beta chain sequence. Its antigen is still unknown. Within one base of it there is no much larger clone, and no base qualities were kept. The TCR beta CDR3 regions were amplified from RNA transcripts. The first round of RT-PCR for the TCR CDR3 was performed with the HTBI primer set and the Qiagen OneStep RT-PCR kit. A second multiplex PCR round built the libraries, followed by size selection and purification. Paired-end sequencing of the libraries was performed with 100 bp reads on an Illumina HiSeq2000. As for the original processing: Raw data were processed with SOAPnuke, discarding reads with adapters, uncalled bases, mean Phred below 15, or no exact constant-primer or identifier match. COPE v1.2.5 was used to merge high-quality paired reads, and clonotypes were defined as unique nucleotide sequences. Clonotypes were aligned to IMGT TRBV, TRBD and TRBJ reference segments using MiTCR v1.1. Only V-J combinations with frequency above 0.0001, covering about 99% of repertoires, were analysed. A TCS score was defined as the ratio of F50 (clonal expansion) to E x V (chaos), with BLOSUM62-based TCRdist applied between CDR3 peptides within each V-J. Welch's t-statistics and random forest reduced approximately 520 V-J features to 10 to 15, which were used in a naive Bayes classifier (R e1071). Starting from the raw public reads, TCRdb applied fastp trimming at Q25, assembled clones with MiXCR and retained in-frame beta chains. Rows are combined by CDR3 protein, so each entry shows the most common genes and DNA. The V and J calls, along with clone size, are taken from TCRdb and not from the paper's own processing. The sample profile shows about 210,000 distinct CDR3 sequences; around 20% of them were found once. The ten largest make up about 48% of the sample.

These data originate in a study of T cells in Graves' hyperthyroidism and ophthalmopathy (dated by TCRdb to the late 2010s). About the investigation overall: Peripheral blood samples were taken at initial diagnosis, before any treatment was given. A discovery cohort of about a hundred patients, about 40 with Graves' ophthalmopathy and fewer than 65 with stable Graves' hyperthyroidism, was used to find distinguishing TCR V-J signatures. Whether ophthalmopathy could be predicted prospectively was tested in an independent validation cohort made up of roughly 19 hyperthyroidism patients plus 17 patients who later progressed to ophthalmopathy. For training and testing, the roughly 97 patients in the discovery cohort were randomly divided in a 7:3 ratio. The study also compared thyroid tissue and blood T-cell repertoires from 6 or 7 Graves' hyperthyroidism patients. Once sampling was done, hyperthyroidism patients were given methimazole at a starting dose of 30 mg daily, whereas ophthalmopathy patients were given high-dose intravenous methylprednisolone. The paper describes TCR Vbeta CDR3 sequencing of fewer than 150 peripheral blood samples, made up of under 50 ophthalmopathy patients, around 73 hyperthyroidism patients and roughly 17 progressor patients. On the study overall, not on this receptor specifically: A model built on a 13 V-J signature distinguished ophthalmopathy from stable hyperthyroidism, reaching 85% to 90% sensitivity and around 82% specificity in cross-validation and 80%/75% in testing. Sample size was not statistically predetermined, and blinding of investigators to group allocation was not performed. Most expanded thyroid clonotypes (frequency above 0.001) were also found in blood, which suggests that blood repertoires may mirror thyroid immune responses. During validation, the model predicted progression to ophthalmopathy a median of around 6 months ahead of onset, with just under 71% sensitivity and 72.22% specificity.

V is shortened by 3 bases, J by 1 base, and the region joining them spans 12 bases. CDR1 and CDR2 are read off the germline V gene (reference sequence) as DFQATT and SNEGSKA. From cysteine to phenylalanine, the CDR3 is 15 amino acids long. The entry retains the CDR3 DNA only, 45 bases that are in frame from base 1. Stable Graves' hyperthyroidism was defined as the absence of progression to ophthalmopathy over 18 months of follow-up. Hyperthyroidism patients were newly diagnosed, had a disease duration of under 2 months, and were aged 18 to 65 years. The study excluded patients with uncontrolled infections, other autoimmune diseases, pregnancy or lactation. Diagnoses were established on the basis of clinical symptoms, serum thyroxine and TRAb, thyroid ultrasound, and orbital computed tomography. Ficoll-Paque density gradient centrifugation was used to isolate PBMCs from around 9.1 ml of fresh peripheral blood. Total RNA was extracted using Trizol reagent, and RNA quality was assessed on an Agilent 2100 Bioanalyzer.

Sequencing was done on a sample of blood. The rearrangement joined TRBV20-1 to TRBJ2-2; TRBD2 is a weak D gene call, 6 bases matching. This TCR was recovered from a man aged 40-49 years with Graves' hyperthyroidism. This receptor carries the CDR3 CSARAGLENTGELFF. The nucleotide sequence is TGCAGTGCTAGGGCGGGGCTAGAGAACACCGGGGAGCTGTTTTTT.